These T cell receptor beta chains were read from a single sample in a study of cytomegalovirus exposure and HLA in healthy donors. The table came from immunoSEQ multiplex PCR; TCRdb's copy has only in-frame clones and leaves some out. This table has some 44,000 clones, 87% appearing once. Sequencing was done on a sample of PBMCs. Every receptor here comes from a woman between 40 and 55 years old in good health and CMV-seropositive. Both conserved end residues are part of each CDR3. The D gene is left open where the match is weak. Clone size is stated in some rows and not others, as once, few, many or a class when expanded.

TRBJ1-5,.,TRBV7-9,.,TGTGCCAGCAGCCGAAGTCCTACAGGGACCGGCAATCAGCCCCAGCATTTT,CASSRSPTGTGNQPQHF
TRBJ1-2,.,TRBV5-5,.,TGTGCCAGCAGCTCTAGACAGCATACGTATGGCTACACCTTC,CASSSRQHTYGYTF
TRBJ2-3,.,TRBV5-1,TRBD2,TGCGCCAGCAGCTTAGAGGCGGGAGACACAGATACGCAGTATTTT,CASSLEAGDTDTQYF
TRBJ1-1,.,TRBV6-5,.,TGTGCCAGCAGTCAACAGTCTGGCACTGAAGCTTTCTTT,CASSQQSGTEAFF
TRBJ1-1,once,TRBV6-1,.,TGTGCCAGCAGTGCGGGTACAGGAAACACTGAAGCTTTCTTT,CASSAGTGNTEAFF
TRBJ2-5,.,TRBV6-1,.,TGTGCCAGCGGCTGGCAGCAAGAGACCCAGTACTTC,CASGWQQETQYF
TRBJ1-2,.,TRBV28,.,TGTGCCTCACGAAAGGACAGTAACTATGGCTACACCTTC,CASRKDSNYGYTF
TRBJ2-4,.,TRBV2,.,TGTGCCAGCAGTTTGGACGGACTAGCCAAAAACATTCAGTACTTC,CASSLDGLAKNIQYF
TRBJ1-1,.,TRBV27,TRBD1,TGTGCCAGCAGTTGGGACAGGGTGAACACTGAAGCTTTCTTT,CASSWDRVNTEAFF
TRBJ1-3,.,TRBV6-6,TRBD1,TGTGCCAGCAGTCTCCAGGGGGCAACGAAAAACACCATATATTTT,CASSLQGATKNTIYF
TRBJ1-1,few,TRBV6-1,.,TGTGCCAGCAGTGCCGGCGGAGGGGAGAGGGAAGCTTTCTTT,CASSAGGGEREAFF
TRBJ1-5,.,TRBV2,.,TGTGCCAGCAGTGACGGAGTATCAAGCAATCAGCCCCAGCATTTT,CASSDGVSSNQPQHF
TRBJ1-1,.,TRBV19,.,TGTGCCAGTAGTATGCAGACGGCGCAGGCCCCAAACACTGAAGCTTTCTTT,CASSMQTAQAPNTEAFF
TRBJ1-5,.,TRBV2,.,TGTGCCAGCAGTGGGGGGGTGAGCAATCAGCCCCAGCATTTT,CASSGGVSNQPQHF
TRBJ2-1,.,TRBV28,.,TGTGCCAGCAGTTCTGTTATGGAGGCTGAGCAGTTCTTC,CASSSVMEAEQFF
TRBJ1-1,.,TRBV14,.,TGTGCCAGCAGACGAAGATCCGGAGGCACTGAAGCTTTCTTT,CASRRRSGGTEAFF
TRBJ2-5,.,TRBV5-1,.,TGCGCCAGCAGCTTGGGACAGGCTTTTGGGGAGCAGTACTTC,CASSLGQAFGEQYF
TRBJ2-3,.,TRBV13,TRBD2,TGTGCCAGCAGCTCGGGGGACTACCGCGTCACAGATACGCAGTATTTT,CASSSGDYRVTDTQYF
TRBJ2-1,.,TRBV2,TRBD2,TGTGCCAGCAGTGGGGATAGCGGGAGACCCTCCAACAATGAGCAGTTCTTC,CASSGDSGRPSNNEQFF
TRBJ2-3,.,TRBV7-2,TRBD1,TGTGCCAGCAGCCTGACAGGGAGCACAGATACGCAGTATTTT,CASSLTGSTDTQYF
TRBJ2-3,.,TRBV25-1,TRBD2,TGTGCCAGCAGTGGGGGGACTAGCGGGAGCGCAGATACGCAGTATTTT,CASSGGTSGSADTQYF
TRBJ1-2,once,TRBV9,.,TGTGCCAGCAGCGGACTAGGGGTTACTAACTATGGCTACACCTTC,CASSGLGVTNYGYTF
TRBJ1-2,.,TRBV28,.,TGTGCCAGCAGTTTCCAGGATGGCTACACCTTC,CASSFQDGYTF
TRBJ2-3,.,TRBV10-3,TRBD2,TGTGCCATCAGTGTTGGTAGCGGGGCCACAGATACGCAGTATTTT,CAISVGSGATDTQYF
TRBJ2-7,.,TRBV12-1,.,TGTGCCAGCAGCCCGTTCGGCATGGGTGGGCGGGTCTACGAGCAGTACTTC,CASSPFGMGGRVYEQYF
TRBJ1-2,.,TRBV7-9,.,TGTGCCAGCAGCTTGGGAAAGGGGGGGTACTATGGCTACACCTTC,CASSLGKGGYYGYTF
TRBJ1-1,few,TRBV5-6,.,TGTGCCAGCAGCCCAGGGTTAGGGACTGAAGCTTTCTTT,CASSPGLGTEAFF
TRBJ1-1,.,TRBV2,.,TGTGCCAGCATCCGTGGGCCGGCAGACACTGAAGCTTTCTTT,CASIRGPADTEAFF
TRBJ1-1,.,TRBV27,.,TGTGCCAGCAGTTTATTTTCGACAGCGAACACTGAAGCTTTCTTT,CASSLFSTANTEAFF
TRBJ2-1,once,TRBV28,TRBD2,TGTGCCAGCAGTCACACGCCCTGGCGGGGGAGCTCCTACAATGAGCAGTTCTTC,CASSHTPWRGSSYNEQFF
TRBJ2-7,.,TRBV11-2,.,TGTGCCAGCAGCTCCACCCAGGGCTCCTACGAGCAGTACTTC,CASSSTQGSYEQYF
TRBJ2-7,.,TRBV4-1,.,TGCGCCAGCAGCCAAGATCTCTTCGCTATCGGGGTACGGTACGAGCAGTACTTC,CASSQDLFAIGVRYEQYF
TRBJ1-4,few,TRBV7-6,TRBD1,TGTGCCAGCAGCTTGGCCCCAGGGGGCGGCAATGAAAAACTGTTTTTT,CASSLAPGGGNEKLFF
TRBJ1-1,.,TRBV18,.,TGTGCCAGCTCACTTAGAGACAGTTCCTTAAATAGTGAAGCTTTCTTT,CASSLRDSSLNSEAFF
TRBJ1-3,.,TRBV5-8,TRBD1,TGTGCCAGCAGCCCCGACAGGGCGGGAAACACCATATATTTT,CASSPDRAGNTIYF
TRBJ1-2,once,TRBV5-1,TRBD1,TGCGCCAGCAGCTTGCAGACAGGGGAAAACTATGGCTACACCTTC,CASSLQTGENYGYTF
TRBJ1-2,.,TRBV14,.,TGTGCCAGCAGCCAAGAGGCAGGGCGGGGCTATGGCTACACCTTC,CASSQEAGRGYGYTF
TRBJ1-2,once,TRBV10-2,TRBD1,TGCGCCAGCACTGAGAACGACAGGGGATATGGCTACACCTTC,CASTENDRGYGYTF
TRBJ2-1,few,TRBV27,TRBD2,TGTGCCAGCAGTTTATCGCAGGCGGGAGCGGTCAATGAGCAGTTCTTC,CASSLSQAGAVNEQFF
TRBJ2-7,.,TRBV5-4,TRBD1,TGTGCCAGCAGTTACGGACAGGGGAGCTCCTACGAGCAGTACTTC,CASSYGQGSSYEQYF
TRBJ1-2,.,TRBV5-6,.,TGTGCCAGCAGCTTGACCTTACAAGATAACTATGGCTACACCTTC,CASSLTLQDNYGYTF
TRBJ2-5,few,TRBV4-1,.,TGCGCCAGCAGCCGAGGGGGCCAAGAGACCCAGTACTTC,CASSRGGQETQYF
TRBJ2-3,.,TRBV28,.,TGTGCCAGCAGTTTATATAGCGACACAGATACGCAGTATTTT,CASSLYSDTDTQYF
TRBJ2-7,.,TRBV10-1,.,TGCGCCAGCAGTGAATGGACAGTCTCCTACGAGCAGTACTTC,CASSEWTVSYEQYF
TRBJ2-7,.,TRBV11-2,.,TGTGCCAGCAGCTTATACACAGGCTCCTCCTACGAGCAGTACTTC,CASSLYTGSSYEQYF
TRBJ2-7,.,TRBV9,.,TGTGCCAGCAGCGTAGTTGCGGGTGCCTACGAGCAGTACTTC,CASSVVAGAYEQYF